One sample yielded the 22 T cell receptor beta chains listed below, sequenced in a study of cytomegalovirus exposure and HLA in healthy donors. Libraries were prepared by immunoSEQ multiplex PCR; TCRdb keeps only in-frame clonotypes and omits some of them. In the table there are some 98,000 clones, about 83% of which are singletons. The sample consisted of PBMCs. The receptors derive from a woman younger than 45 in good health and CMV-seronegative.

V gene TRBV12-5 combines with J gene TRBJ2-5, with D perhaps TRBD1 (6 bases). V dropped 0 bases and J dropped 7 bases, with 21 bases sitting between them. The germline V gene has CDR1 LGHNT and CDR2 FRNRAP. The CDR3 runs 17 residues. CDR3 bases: TGTGCTAGTGGTTTGGTTAGAGACGGACAGCGTTTCGGGACCCAGTACTTC. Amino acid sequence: CASGLVRDGQRFGTQYF.

CDR3 sequence (DNA): TGTGCCAGCAGCTTTATGGTCAGGGTGGAGTACAATGAGCAGTTCTTC. Its protein product is CASSFMVRVEYNEQFF. The genes are TRBV5-6 and TRBJ2-1; maybe TRBD1 (5 bases). CDR3 length equals 16 residues. Germline lookup yields CDR1 SGHDT and CDR2 YYEEEE. Trimming left V 2 bases short and J 4 bases short, with 16 bases between.

As DNA, the CDR3 is TGTGCCAGCAGTACCAGGACAGGCGGTAACTATGGCTACACCTTC. This gives the protein CASSTRTGGNYGYTF. This chain links TRBV28 with TRBJ1-2, with 7 bases aligning to TRBD1. CDR1 MDHEN and CDR2 SYDVKM come from the germline V gene. The J segment lost 1 base and the V segment lost 5 bases, leaving 7 bases of the junction unmatched. The CDR3 is made up of 15 amino acids.

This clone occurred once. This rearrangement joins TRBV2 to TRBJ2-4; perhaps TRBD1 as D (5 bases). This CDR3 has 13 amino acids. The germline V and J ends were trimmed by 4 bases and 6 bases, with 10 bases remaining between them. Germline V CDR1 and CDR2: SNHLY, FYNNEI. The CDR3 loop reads CASSGQTLNIQYF. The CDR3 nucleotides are TGTGCCAGCAGTGGACAGACCCTAAACATTCAGTACTTC.

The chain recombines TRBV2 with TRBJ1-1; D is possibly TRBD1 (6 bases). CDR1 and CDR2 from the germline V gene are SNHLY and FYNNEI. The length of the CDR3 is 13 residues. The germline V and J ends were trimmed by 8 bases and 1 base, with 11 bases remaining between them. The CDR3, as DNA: TGTGCCAGCCACCAACAGGGGAACACTGAAGCTTTCTTT. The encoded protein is CASHQQGNTEAFF.

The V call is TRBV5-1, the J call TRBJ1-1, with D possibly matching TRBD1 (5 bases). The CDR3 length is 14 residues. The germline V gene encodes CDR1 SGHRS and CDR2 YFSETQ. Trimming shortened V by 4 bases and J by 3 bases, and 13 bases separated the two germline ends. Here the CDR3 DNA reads TGCGCCAGCAGCCTAGACCCGGGGGACACTGAAGCTTTCTTT. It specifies CASSLDPGDTEAFF.

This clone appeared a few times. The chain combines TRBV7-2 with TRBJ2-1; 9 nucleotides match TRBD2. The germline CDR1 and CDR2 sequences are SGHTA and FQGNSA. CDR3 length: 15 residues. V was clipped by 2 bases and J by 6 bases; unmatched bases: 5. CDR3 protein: CASSLSSGKFNEQFF. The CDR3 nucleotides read TGTGCCAGCAGCTTATCTAGCGGGAAATTCAATGAGCAGTTCTTC. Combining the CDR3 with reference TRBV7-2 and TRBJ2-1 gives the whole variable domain GAGVSQSPSNKVTEKGKDVELRCDPISGHTALYWYRQSLGQGLEFLIYFQGNSAPDKSGLPSDRFSAERTGGSVSTLTIQRTQQEDSAVYLCASSLSSGKFNEQFFGPGTRLTVL.

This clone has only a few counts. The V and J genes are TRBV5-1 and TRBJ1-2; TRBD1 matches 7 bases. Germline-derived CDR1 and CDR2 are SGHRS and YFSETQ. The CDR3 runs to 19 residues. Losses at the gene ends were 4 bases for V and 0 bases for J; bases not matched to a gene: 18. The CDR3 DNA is TGCGCCAGCAGCCCGTACTTTCGGGACAGTATCGAAGCTAACTATGGCTACACCTTC. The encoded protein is CASSPYFRDSIEANYGYTF.

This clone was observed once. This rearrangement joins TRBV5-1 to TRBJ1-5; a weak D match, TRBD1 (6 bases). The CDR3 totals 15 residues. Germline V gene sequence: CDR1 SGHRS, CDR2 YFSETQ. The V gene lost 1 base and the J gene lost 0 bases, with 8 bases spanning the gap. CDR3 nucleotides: TGCGCCAGCAGCTTGACAGGGTATAGCAATCAGCCCCAGCATTTT. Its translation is CASSLTGYSNQPQHF.

The CDR3 spells CASSVEPFYEQYF. CDR3 bases: TGTGCCAGCAGCGTAGAGCCCTTCTACGAGCAGTACTTC. The chain carries TRBV9 and TRBJ2-7; the D is unclear. The V end was cut by 0 bases, the J end by 3 bases, with 7 bases between. CDR1 SGDLS and CDR2 YYNGEE come from the germline V gene. This CDR3 is 13 amino acids long.

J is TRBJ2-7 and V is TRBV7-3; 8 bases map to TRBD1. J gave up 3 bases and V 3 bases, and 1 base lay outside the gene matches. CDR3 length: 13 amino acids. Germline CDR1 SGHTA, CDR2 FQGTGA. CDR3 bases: TGTGCCAGCAGCTTCGACAGGGGCTACGAGCAGTACTTC. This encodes CASSFDRGYEQYF.

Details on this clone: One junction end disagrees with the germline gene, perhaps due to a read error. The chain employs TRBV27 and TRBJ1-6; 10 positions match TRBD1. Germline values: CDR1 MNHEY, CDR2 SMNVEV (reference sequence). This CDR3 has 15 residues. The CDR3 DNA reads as TGTGCCAGCAGGACGACAGGGGGCTATAATTCACCCCCCCACTTT. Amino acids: CASRTTGGYNSPPHF.

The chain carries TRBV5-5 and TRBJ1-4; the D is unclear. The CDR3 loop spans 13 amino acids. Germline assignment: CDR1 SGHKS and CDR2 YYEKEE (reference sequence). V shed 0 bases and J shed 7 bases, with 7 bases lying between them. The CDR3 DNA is TGTGCCAGCAGCTTGGGACTGGGTGAAAAACTGTTTTTT. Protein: CASSLGLGEKLFF. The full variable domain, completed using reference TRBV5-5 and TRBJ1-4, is DAGVTQSPTHLIKTRGQQVTLRCSPISGHKSVSWYQQVLGQGPQFIFQYYEKEERGRGNFPDRFSARQFPNYSSELNVNALLLGDSALYLCASSLGLGEKLFFGSGTQLSVL.

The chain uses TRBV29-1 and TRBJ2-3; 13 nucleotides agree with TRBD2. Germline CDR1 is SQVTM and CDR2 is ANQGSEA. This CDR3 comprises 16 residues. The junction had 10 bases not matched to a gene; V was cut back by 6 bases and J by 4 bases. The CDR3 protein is CSVFGTSGILPDTQYF. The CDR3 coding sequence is TGCAGCGTATTCGGGACTAGCGGGATCCTCCCAGATACGCAGTATTTT.

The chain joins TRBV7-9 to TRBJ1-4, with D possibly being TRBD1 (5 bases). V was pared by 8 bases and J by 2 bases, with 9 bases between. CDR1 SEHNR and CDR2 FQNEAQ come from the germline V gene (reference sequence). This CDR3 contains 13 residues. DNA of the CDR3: TGTGCCAGCGCAAGACAGACTAATGAAAAACTGTTTTTT. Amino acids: CASARQTNEKLFF.

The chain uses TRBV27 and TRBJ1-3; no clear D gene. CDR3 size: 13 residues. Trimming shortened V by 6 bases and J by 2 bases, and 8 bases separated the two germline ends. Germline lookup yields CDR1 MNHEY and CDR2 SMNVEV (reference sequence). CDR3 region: CASRLLTGNTIYF. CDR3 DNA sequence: TGTGCCAGCAGACTCCTTACTGGAAACACCATATATTTT.

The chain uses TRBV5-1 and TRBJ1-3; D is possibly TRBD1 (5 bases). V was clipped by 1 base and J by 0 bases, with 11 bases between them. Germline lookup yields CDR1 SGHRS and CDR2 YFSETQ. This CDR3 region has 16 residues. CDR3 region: CASSLTLGGSGNTIYF. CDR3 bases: TGCGCCAGCAGCTTGACCCTGGGGGGCTCTGGAAACACCATATATTTT.

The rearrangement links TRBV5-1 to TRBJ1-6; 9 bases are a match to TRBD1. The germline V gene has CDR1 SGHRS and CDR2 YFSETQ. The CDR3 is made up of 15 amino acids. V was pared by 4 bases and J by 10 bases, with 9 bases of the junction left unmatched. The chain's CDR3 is CASSTWDREGSPLHF. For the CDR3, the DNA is TGCGCCAGCAGCACCTGGGACAGGGAAGGCTCACCCCTCCACTTT.

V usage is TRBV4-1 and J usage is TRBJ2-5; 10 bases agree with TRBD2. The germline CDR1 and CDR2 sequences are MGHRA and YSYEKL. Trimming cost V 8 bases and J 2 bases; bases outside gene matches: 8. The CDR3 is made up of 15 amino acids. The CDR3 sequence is CASGGLAVGQETQYF. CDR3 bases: TGCGCCAGCGGTGGACTAGCGGTGGGACAAGAGACCCAGTACTTC.

CDR3 sequence: CASSLIYSGIDTQYF. The DNA of the CDR3 is TGTGCCAGCAGCTTGATTTATTCGGGTATAGATACGCAGTATTTT. This rearrangement joins TRBV5-6 to TRBJ2-3; D not certain. The CDR3 covers 15 residues. Germline V CDR1 and CDR2: SGHDT, YYEEEE. Trimming removed 1 base at V and 5 bases at J, with 14 bases between.

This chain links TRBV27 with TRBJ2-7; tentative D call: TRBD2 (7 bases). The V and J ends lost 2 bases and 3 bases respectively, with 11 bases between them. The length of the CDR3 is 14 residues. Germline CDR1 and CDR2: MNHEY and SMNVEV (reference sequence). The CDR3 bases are TGTGCCAGCAGTTTAGCGGGGGCCGACTACGAGCAGTACTTC. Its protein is CASSLAGADYEQYF.

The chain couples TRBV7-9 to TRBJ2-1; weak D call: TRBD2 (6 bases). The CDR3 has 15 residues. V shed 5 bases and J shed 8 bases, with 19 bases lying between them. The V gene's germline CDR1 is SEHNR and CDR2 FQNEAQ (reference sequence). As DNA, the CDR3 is TGTGCCAGCAGCGACCCCCTAGCGTCTGAGGATGAGCAGTTCTTC. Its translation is CASSDPLASEDEQFF.